Many counts were recorded for the clone carrying this T cell receptor (beta chain). Its antigen is still unknown. J lost 5 bases, V lost 4 bases, and 13 bases had no gene match. CDR3 length equals 16 residues. Constant-region reverse primers amplified full-length variable regions, followed by semi-nested Nested Universal Primer A PCR. TCRdb used MiXCR to reprocess the 5' RACE reads, holding one entry per CDR3 protein. The sample yields approximately 60,000 distinct CDR3 sequences, less than 25% seen once. Overall study findings and caveats: Tumor Treg TCRs overlapped most with tumor naive CD4+ cells. In terms of TCR gene usage, tumor memory CD4+ T cells clustered together with blood and lymph node memory CD4+ cells, as well as with lymph node naive CD4+ cells.

Treg sorting used a CD4+CD25+CD127-/low gate. This receptor was identified in a female donor with breast cancer. Input material: tumor-infiltrating Tregs sorted from the breast tumor. The chain has TRBV12-3 or TRBV12-4 and TRBJ2-7; 8 nucleotides match TRBD1. The CDR3 sequence is CASSSDNRTGINEQYF. The CDR3 nucleotides are TGTGCCAGCAGTTCCGATAACCGGACAGGGATTAACGAGCAGTACTTC.